This record looks at one T cell receptor beta chain sequence and its context. This specimen belongs to a study of blood T cell repertoires in COVID-19. In the authors' methods: The assay estimated nucleated cells by amplifying reference gene primers. Generated by immunoSEQ multiplex PCR, the TCRdb table keeps only in-frame clones and is missing some. D and trimming were read from the DNA, whereas the V and J calls and clone size are those reported in that table. The table records roughly 120,000 clones, 80% to 85% of them present only once. Trimming removed 5 bases from V and 7 bases from J; junction bases left unmatched: 18. The CDR3 runs 18 residues. Germline V gene sequence: CDR1 MDHEN, CDR2 SYDVKM.

This TCR derives from an older woman with acute or convalescent COVID-19. The rearrangement uses TRBV28 and TRBJ2-1, with 9 bases fitting TRBD2. Material for sequencing was peripheral blood. The CDR3: CASSAPTKAGGRENEQFF. CDR3 DNA sequence: TGTGCCAGCAGTGCCCCAACTAAAGCGGGAGGCCGTGAGAATGAGCAGTTCTTC.